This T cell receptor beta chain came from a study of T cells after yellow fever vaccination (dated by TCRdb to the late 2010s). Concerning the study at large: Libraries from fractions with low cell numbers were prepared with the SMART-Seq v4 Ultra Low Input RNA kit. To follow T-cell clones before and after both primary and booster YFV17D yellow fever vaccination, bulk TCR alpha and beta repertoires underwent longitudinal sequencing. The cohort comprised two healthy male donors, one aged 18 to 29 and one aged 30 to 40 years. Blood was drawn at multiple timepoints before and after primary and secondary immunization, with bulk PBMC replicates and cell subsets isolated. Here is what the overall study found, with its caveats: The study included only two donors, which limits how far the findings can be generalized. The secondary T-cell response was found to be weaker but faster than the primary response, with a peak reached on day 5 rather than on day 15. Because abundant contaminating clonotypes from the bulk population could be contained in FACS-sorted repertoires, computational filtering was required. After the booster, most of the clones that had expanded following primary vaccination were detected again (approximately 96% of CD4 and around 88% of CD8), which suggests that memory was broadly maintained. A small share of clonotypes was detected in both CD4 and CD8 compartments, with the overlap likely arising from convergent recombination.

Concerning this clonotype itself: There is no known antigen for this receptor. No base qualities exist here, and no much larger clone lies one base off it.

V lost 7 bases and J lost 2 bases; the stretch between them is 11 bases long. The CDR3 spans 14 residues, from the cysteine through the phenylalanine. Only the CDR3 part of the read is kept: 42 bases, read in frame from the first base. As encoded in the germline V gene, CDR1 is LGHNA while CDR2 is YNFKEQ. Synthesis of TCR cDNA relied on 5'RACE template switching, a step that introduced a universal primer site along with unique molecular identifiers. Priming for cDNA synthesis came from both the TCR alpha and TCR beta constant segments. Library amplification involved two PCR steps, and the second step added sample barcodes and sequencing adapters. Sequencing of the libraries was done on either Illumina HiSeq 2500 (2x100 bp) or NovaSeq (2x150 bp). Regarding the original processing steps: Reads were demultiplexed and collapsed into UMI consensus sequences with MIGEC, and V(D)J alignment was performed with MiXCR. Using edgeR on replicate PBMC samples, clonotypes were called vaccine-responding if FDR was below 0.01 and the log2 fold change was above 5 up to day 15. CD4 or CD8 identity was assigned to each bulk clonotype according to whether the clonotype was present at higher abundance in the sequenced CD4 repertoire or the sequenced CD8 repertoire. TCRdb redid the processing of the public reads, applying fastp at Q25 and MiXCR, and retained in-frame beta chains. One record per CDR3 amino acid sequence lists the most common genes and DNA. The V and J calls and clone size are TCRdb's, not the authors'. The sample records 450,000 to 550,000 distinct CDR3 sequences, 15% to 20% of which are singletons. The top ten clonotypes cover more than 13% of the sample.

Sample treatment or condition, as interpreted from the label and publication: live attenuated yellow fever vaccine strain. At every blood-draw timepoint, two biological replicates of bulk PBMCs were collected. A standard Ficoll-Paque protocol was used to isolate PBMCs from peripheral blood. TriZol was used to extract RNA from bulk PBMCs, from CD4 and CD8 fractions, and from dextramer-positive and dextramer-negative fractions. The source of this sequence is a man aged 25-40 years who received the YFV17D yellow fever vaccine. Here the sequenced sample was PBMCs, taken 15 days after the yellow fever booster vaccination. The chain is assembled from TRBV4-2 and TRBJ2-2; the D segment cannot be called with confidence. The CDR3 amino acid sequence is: CASTGQVNTGELFF. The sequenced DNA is TGTGCCAGCACCGGCCAAGTAAACACCGGGGAGCTGTTTTTT.